This T cell receptor beta chain was sequenced during a study of monozygotic twins with cystic fibrosis (dated by TCRdb to the early 2020s). Looking at the study overall: Barcoded libraries were prepared from approximately 2.9 micrograms of fragmented DNA with roughly 16 PCR cycles. Data for three of the twin pairs had already been reported earlier in a different context. To assess genetic influence on V and J gene usage, the study compared TCR beta repertoires within and across 16 monozygotic twin pairs with cystic fibrosis. On the day blood was drawn, the twins' weight-for-height and FEVPerc (FEV1 disease centile) were ranked against those of the roughly 1,100 cohort participants. Ten female and six male twin pairs, aged roughly 2.0 to 40 years (median about 9.5 years) and mostly children and adolescents, were included in the cohort. Broader findings and caveats from the paper: Simpson clonality was generally low (median about 0.0095), suggesting a naive-dominated repertoire, with higher clonality in the most severely affected patients. The cohort was small, and the number of shared CDR3s showed no association with age, concordance or disease severity. V gene usage was most similar to the co-twin for 13 of 16 pairs, and J usage for 8 of 16 pairs, suggesting genetic constraints. Nucleotide-identical clonotype sharing was significantly higher within monozygotic CF twin pairs than between unrelated CF individuals (P = 0.000026, Mann-Whitney).

With respect to this clone: Its antigen specificity is not known. Per-base quality was not reported, and no clone a single base away is much larger than it.

The junction carries 14 bases between V and J, which are trimmed by 2 bases and 7 bases respectively. CDR1 and CDR2, per the germline V gene (reference sequence), are SEHNR and FQNEAQ. Taken from cysteine to phenylalanine, the CDR3 has 14 residues. CDR3 DNA only is kept here, 42 bases in frame from base 1. The twin pairs came from the European Cystic Fibrosis Twin and Sibling Study Cohort, a cohort that recruited patients from over a hundred CF clinics across 14 European countries. Both zygosity and CFTR genotype were checked in-house, and zygosity was tested with multiplex PCR across nine short tandem repeat loci. Peripheral blood was taken from each twin, and clinical parameters were recorded on the day of blood sampling. Genomic DNA was isolated from peripheral blood cells with phenol/chloroform and kept in TE buffer at 4 degrees C. TCR beta CDR3 regions were amplified by multiplex PCR with the immunoSEQ immune profiling system according to the manufacturer's instructions. An Illumina NextSeq system was used to carry out the sequencing. On the study's bioinformatics: Sequence data were processed on the immunoSEQ Analyzer platform, and clonality was calculated as the square root of Simpson's index of productive rearrangements. Similarity in V and J usage was measured by Jensen-Shannon distance, and OLGA was used to compute CDR3 generation probabilities. Shared CDR3 sequences were searched in the immuneACCESS database (August 2020) and in VDJdb (December 2020). TCRdb mirrors the immuneACCESS table, restricted to in-frame sequences. Some clones are absent from its copies; in checked studies, under half trace to an unresolved V gene, and the reason for the others is unknown. That table supplies the V and J calls and clone size; D and trimming were determined from the DNA. Present in this sample are approximately 24,000 clones, about 83% of which were seen just once. The ten largest make up under 1.5% of the sample.

This TCR was sampled from a woman in her 30s with cystic fibrosis. This receptor chain uses TRBV7-9 and TRBJ1-1; the D gene is possibly TRBD1, with 5 bases matching. Sequencing input: blood. The CDR3 here reads CASSLKGAGFEAFF. Read as DNA, the sequence is TGTGCCAGCAGCTTAAAAGGGGCGGGGTTTGAAGCTTTCTTT.